Following are 2 T cell receptor beta chains from one sample sequenced in a study of OX40 agonist ivuxolimab in advanced cancers. The table came from immunoSEQ multiplex PCR; TCRdb's copy has only in-frame clones and leaves some out. The profile covers about 94,000 clones, with about 92% appearing a single time and more than 3% taken by the ten largest. The sample was CD4+ or CD8+ T cells sorted from blood, taken in a trial of the OX40 agonist ivuxolimab. The receptors derive from an adult with an advanced solid tumor such as melanoma, head and neck, liver or kidney cancer.

This clone was counted a single time. V is TRBV6-5 and J is TRBJ2-7; D perhaps matches TRBD2 (6 bases). The germline V gene has CDR1 MNHEY and CDR2 SVGAGI. V was cut by 8 bases and J by 6 bases, with 11 bases left in between. There are 11 residues in the CDR3. CDR3 amino acids: CASPPGGEQYF. DNA for the CDR3: TGTGCCAGCCCTCCCGGGGGCGAGCAGTACTTC.

The J gene is TRBJ2-1, the V gene TRBV6-6; D is uncertain. The V gene's germline CDR1 is MNHNY and CDR2 SVGAGI (reference sequence). The germline V and J ends were trimmed by 0 bases and 0 bases, with 6 bases remaining between them. CDR3 length: 15 residues. CDR3 amino acids: CASSYSYSSYNEQFF. The CDR3, as DNA: TGTGCCAGCAGTTACTCATACAGCTCCTACAATGAGCAGTTCTTC.